The 21 T cell receptor beta chains presented below share a single source sample, sequenced in a study of molecular identifiers for immune sequencing clone quantification. One entry per CDR3 protein results from TCRdb running MiXCR on the PCR reads. The sample yields about 67,000 distinct CDR3 sequences, around 17% seen once. Sequencing input: naive CD8+ T cells from blood, with Jurkat cell RNA spiked in. The subset is: FACS-sorted CD8+CD4-CCR7+CD45RA+ naive T cells. The receptors originated from a human donor in good health. Some libraries in this study had Jurkat cell RNA spiked in.

The sample holds many counts of this clonotype. The rearrangement links TRBV4-3 to TRBJ2-5; 8 bases map to TRBD1. The V segment lost 0 bases and the J segment 4 bases; nucleotides outside the gene matches: 4. Germline CDR1 reads LGHNA; CDR2 reads YSLEER. The CDR3 spans 15 residues. Here the CDR3 reads CASSQDRDRRETQYF. CDR3 DNA: TGCGCCAGCAGCCAAGATCGGGACAGGAGAGAGACCCAGTACTTC.

The table lists this clonotype with many counts. The chain combines TRBV20-1 with TRBJ2-1; tentatively, D is TRBD2 (6 bases). V was trimmed by 3 bases and J by 2 bases, leaving 20 bases between them. The CDR3 is 17 amino acids. Germline V gives CDR1 DFQATT, CDR2 SNEGSKA (reference sequence). The CDR3 reads CSASPGGTWGAYNEQFF. Written as DNA, the CDR3 is TGCAGTGCTAGCCCCGGGGGTACTTGGGGCGCCTACAATGAGCAGTTCTTC.

This clonotype was detected ten times or more. The chain combines TRBV7-2 with TRBJ2-1; D uncertain. Germline V gene data show CDR1 as SGHTA and CDR2 as FQGNSA. The CDR3 is made up of 13 amino acids. The V gene lost 0 bases and the J gene lost 4 bases, with 4 bases spanning the gap. The CDR3 spells CASSLARYNEQFF. DNA of the CDR3: TGTGCCAGCAGCTTAGCCAGGTACAATGAGCAGTTCTTC.

In this sample, this clonotype turned up many times. The gene calls are TRBV6-4 and TRBJ2-3; D unresolved. V lost 4 bases to trimming and J lost 2 bases, with 7 bases between them. This CDR3 contains 13 residues. The germline gives CDR1 MRHNA, CDR2 SNTAGT. The CDR3 bases are TGTGCCAGCAGTGCGTGGCCCACAGATACGCAGTATTTT. Protein: CASSAWPTDTQYF.

This clonotype appeared many times. The chain recombines TRBV11-3 with TRBJ2-7; TRBD2 is a possible D gene (5 bases). This CDR3 has 13 amino acids. Trimming shortened V by 3 bases and J by 7 bases, and 13 bases separated the two germline ends. Per germline, CDR1 SGHNT and CDR2 YENEEA. The CDR3 loop is CASSFQTWEEQYF. As DNA, the CDR3 is TGTGCCAGCAGCTTCCAGACTTGGGAGGAGCAGTACTTC.

This clonotype has ten or more counts. V is TRBV12-3 or TRBV12-4 and J is TRBJ1-2; D possibly corresponds to TRBD1 (5 bases). Trimming took 1 base from V and 2 from J, leaving 20 bases between them. The CDR3 extends over 18 amino acids. CDR3 nucleotides: TGTGCCAGCAGTTTAGGGGGCCAAGGGCAGTACAACAACTATGGCTACACCTTC. Protein product: CASSLGGQGQYNNYGYTF.

This chain joins TRBV15 and TRBJ2-1; the match to TRBD2 covers 10 bases. The CDR3 is made up of 16 amino acids. Germline V lookup: CDR1 LNHNV, CDR2 YYDKDF (reference sequence). Trimming took 0 bases from V and 5 from J; bases not matched to a gene: 4. The CDR3 nucleotides read TGTGCCACCAGCAGAGATCGCCTAGCGGGGGACAATGAGCAGTTCTTC. It translates to CATSRDRLAGDNEQFF.

This clonotype was detected a few times. A much larger clone is a single base away; this may be a read error. The rearrangement uses TRBV7-8 and TRBJ2-3, with D perhaps matching TRBD1 or TRBD2 (5 bases each). The CDR3 loop spans 14 amino acids. Germline V gene data show CDR1 as SGHVS and CDR2 as FQNEAQ. The CDR3 is CASSLDSLGDTRYF. CDR3 nucleotide sequence: TGTGCCAGCAGCTTAGACTCATTGGGGGATACGCGGTATTTT.

This clonotype was counted ten times or more. CDR3 sequence (DNA): TGTGCCAGCAGCGCGGGTCCTAGCGGGATTTCCCGAACCTACGAGCAGTACTTC. It specifies CASSAGPSGISRTYEQYF. V gene TRBV9 combines with J gene TRBJ2-7; the match to TRBD2 covers 9 bases. The CDR3 covers 18 residues. Germline V gives CDR1 SGDLS, CDR2 YYNGEE. J was trimmed by 2 bases and V by 3 bases; bases with no gene match: 15.

This clonotype has at least ten counts. The chain employs TRBV7-9 and TRBJ1-2; D is undetermined. V was trimmed by 1 base and J by 6 bases, leaving 18 bases between them. The CDR3 extends over 16 amino acids. Germline V gene data show CDR1 as SEHNR and CDR2 as FQNEAQ (reference sequence). CDR3 in DNA: TGTGCCAGCAGCTTAGGATTGGATCCCACGGGCCATGGCTACACCTTC. It codes for CASSLGLDPTGHGYTF.

A remark on this clonotype: Given a much more abundant clone one base away, this may be a read error. This chain connects TRBV27 to TRBJ2-7, with a tentative D call TRBD2 (5 bases). This CDR3 is 14 amino acids long. Trimming cost V 5 bases and J 4 bases, with 15 bases left between them. Germline values: CDR1 MNHEY, CDR2 SMNVEV (reference sequence). The DNA for the CDR3 is TGTGCCAGCAGTCCGCAGGACTGGGGTTACGAGCAGTACTTC. It codes for CASSPQDWGYEQYF.

The table lists this clonotype with a few counts. This chain connects TRBV12-3 or TRBV12-4 to TRBJ2-1, with D possibly being TRBD1 (5 bases). With 7 bases removed from V and 4 bases from J, the gap between germline ends came to 14 bases. The CDR3 loop spans 14 amino acids. CDR3 sequence reads: CASTWVQGYNEQFF. In nucleotides, the CDR3 is TGTGCCAGCACCTGGGTGCAGGGTTACAATGAGCAGTTCTTC.

This clonotype was picked up many times. The chain links TRBV4-1 to TRBJ2-5; perhaps TRBD1 as D (6 bases). The CDR3 spans 16 residues. Trimming shortened V by 4 bases and J by 1 base, and 16 bases separated the two germline ends. Germline CDR1 is MGHRA and CDR2 is YSYEKL. As DNA, the CDR3 is TGCGCCAGCAGCCCAAGAACAGGGTCGGTCCAAGAGACCCAGTACTTC. It codes for CASSPRTGSVQETQYF.

This clonotype occurred many times. The V call is TRBV6-5, the J call TRBJ2-7; tentatively, D is TRBD1 or TRBD2 (5 bases each). This CDR3 spans 16 amino acids. V was trimmed by 7 bases and J by 0 bases, leaving 19 bases between them. Per germline, CDR1 MNHEY and CDR2 SVGAGI. The CDR3 nucleotides read TGTGCCAGCATCCCTCAGGGAGAAAAGCTCTCCTACGAGCAGTACTTC. This codes for CASIPQGEKLSYEQYF.

There are a few counts of this clonotype. The rearrangement joins TRBV20-1 to TRBJ2-7; 9 positions match TRBD2. The CDR3 consists of 15 residues. V lost 0 bases, J lost 3 bases, and 6 bases stayed unmatched. Per the germline V gene, CDR1 is DFQATT and CDR2 is SNEGSKA (reference sequence). The CDR3 DNA reads as TGCAGTGCTAGAGATATTAGCGGGAGAGACTACGAGCAGTACTTC. Its protein is CSARDISGRDYEQYF.

The sample holds a few counts of this clonotype. A much more abundant neighbour one base away suggests this may be a read error. The chain employs TRBV10-3 and TRBJ1-1, with D uncertain. V was trimmed by 3 bases and J by 0 bases, leaving 14 bases between them. Germline V gene lookup returns CDR1 ENHRY and CDR2 SYGVKD. CDR3 length: 16 amino acids. In DNA, the CDR3 is TGTGCCATCAGTGAAGGTACAGATAAAATGAACACTGAAGCTTTCTTT. Its translation is CAISEGTDKMNTEAFF.

This clonotype was picked up many times. The genes are TRBV4-1 and TRBJ2-1; 10 bases map to TRBD2. CDR1 and CDR2 (germline): MGHRA, YSYEKL. The CDR3 spans 17 residues. After removal of 4 bases from V and 4 bases from J, the junction contained 10 bases not matched to a gene. CDR3 coding DNA: TGCGCCAGCAGCCTAAGAGGCGGGACTAGCGTATACAATGAGCAGTTCTTC. Translation gives CASSLRGGTSVYNEQFF.

This clonotype was observed once. A single base separates this from a much larger clone, so it may be a read error. The rearrangement joins TRBV24-1 to TRBJ2-2; tentative D call: TRBD1 (6 bases). The CDR3 is 15 residues long. Looked up from germline, CDR1 is KGHDR and CDR2 is SFDVKD. CDR3 sequence reads: CATSATGQYTGELVF. The DNA of the CDR3 is TGTGCCACCAGTGCGACTGGACAGTACACCGGGGAGCTGGTTTTT.

As concerns this clonotype: A much larger clone lies one base from this, so it may be a read error. The gene calls are TRBV20-1 and TRBJ2-3; 8 nucleotides line up with TRBD2. The CDR3 totals 19 residues. Germline V gene sequence: CDR1 DFQATT, CDR2 SNEGSKA (reference sequence). CDR3 protein: CSARVPLEGGRPNTDAQYF. The CDR3 nucleotides are TGCAGTGCTAGAGTCCCTCTTGAGGGCGGGAGGCCCAACACAGATGCGCAGTATTTT.

A note on this clonotype: Possible read error: a much larger clone is one base away. The chain uses TRBV19 and TRBJ2-1; no clear D. The CDR3 spans 15 residues. Germline V gene lookup returns CDR1 LNHDA and CDR2 SQIVND (reference sequence). Between the trimmed V and J ends, which lost 5 bases and 0 bases, there was a span of 11 bases. The CDR3 loop is CASSSDKSSYNEQFF. DNA of the CDR3: TGTGCCAGTAGTTCCGACAAAAGCTCCTACAATGAGCAGTTCTTC.

This clonotype has a count of ten or more. This chain joins TRBV7-9 and TRBJ2-2; no reliable D call. Germline V gene data show CDR1 as SEHNR and CDR2 as FQNEAQ (reference sequence). There are 13 residues in the CDR3. Trimming left V 5 bases short and J 6 bases short, with 10 bases between. The CDR3 DNA sequence: TGTGCCAGCAGCCAAGTTGTGTCCGGGGAGCTGTTTTTT. Its translation is CASSQVVSGELFF.